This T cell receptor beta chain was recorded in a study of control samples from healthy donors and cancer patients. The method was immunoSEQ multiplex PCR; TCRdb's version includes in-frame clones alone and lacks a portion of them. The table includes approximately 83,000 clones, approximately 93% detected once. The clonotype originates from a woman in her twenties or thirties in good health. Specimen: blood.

In DNA, the CDR3 is TGTGCCAGTAGTATCGGGGGACAGTCCTTCTATGGCTACACCTTC. Protein sequence: CASSIGGQSFYGYTF. The chain combines TRBV19 with TRBJ1-2; 7 bases map to TRBD1. Unmatched junction bases numbered 8, after V lost 3 bases and J lost 4 bases. The CDR3 covers 15 residues. From germline, CDR1 is LNHDA and CDR2 SQIVND (reference sequence).